The 18 T cell receptor beta chains below come from one sample, sequenced in a study of blood T cell repertoires in COVID-19. Here immunoSEQ multiplex PCR was the method, and the copy in TCRdb shows in-frame clones only, minus some. Of some 180,000 clones listed, about 85% were seen once; the top ten hold 20% to 25%. Material for sequencing was peripheral blood. These TCRs come from a man aged 55 to 69 with active or convalescent COVID-19.

This chain links TRBV2 with TRBJ1-2; D gene ambiguous. The CDR3 loop spans 15 amino acids. From germline, CDR1 is SNHLY and CDR2 FYNNEI. The V gene lost 4 bases and the J gene lost 0 bases, with 12 bases spanning the gap. Written as DNA, the CDR3 is TGTGCCAGCAGTGTCGGCAGGCCAGCTAACTATGGCTACACCTTC. This encodes CASSVGRPANYGYTF.

The chain recombines TRBV6-2 or TRBV6-3 with TRBJ1-3, with D unresolved. V lost 5 bases, J lost 0 bases, and 8 bases lay in between. Germline assignment: CDR1 MNHEY and CDR2 SVGEGT. The CDR3 loop spans 14 amino acids. The CDR3 DNA reads as TGTGCCAGCAGTCCACAATACTCTGGAAACACCATATATTTT. It codes for CASSPQYSGNTIYF.

The gene calls are TRBV18 and TRBJ2-1; TRBD1 agrees at 8 bases. Per the germline V gene, CDR1 is KGHSH and CDR2 is LQKENI. The CDR3 sequence is 14 residues long. Unmatched junction bases numbered 6, after V lost 3 bases and J lost 8 bases. The CDR3 DNA follows: TGTGCCAGCTCACCCCACAGGGGGATGTATGAGCAGTTCTTC. It encodes CASSPHRGMYEQFF.

CDR3 loop: CATSEPGGPGELFF. CDR3 DNA: TGTGCCACCAGTGAGCCGGGGGGCCCCGGGGAGCTGTTTTTT. The genes are TRBV24-1 and TRBJ2-2; a weak D match, TRBD2 (7 bases). The CDR3 sequence is 14 residues long. Trimming took 4 bases from V and 6 from J, leaving 11 bases between them. CDR1 and CDR2 from the germline V gene are KGHDR and SFDVKD.

The J gene is TRBJ1-5, the V gene TRBV6-6; D not resolved. In germline, CDR1 is MNHNY, CDR2 SVGAGI (reference sequence). V was pared by 2 bases and J by 3 bases, with 8 bases between. CDR3 length equals 14 residues. CDR3 protein: CASSYGGTNQPQHF. In nucleotides, the CDR3 is TGTGCCAGCAGTTACGGCGGTACCAATCAGCCCCAGCATTTT.

The chain links TRBV19 to TRBJ2-7; no clear D. The CDR3 is 11 residues long. The V gene's germline CDR1 is LNHDA and CDR2 SQIVND (reference sequence). V was clipped by 5 bases and J by 6 bases, with 8 bases between them. The chain's CDR3 is CASSGPGEQYF. The CDR3 DNA is TGTGCCAGTAGTGGGCCAGGCGAGCAGTACTTC.

The rearrangement uses TRBV29-1 and TRBJ1-1; maybe TRBD1 (6 bases). Germline assignment: CDR1 SQVTM and CDR2 ANQGSEA. CDR3 length: 12 amino acids. The germline V and J ends were trimmed by 8 bases and 1 base, with 11 bases remaining between them. CDR3 residues: CSTQTGNTEAFF. The CDR3 DNA is TGCAGCACCCAGACAGGGAACACTGAAGCTTTCTTT. Looking up the rest from reference TRBV29-1 and TRBJ1-1 gives the full variable domain: SAVISQKPSRDICQRGTSLTIQCQVDSQVTMMFWYRQQPGQSLTLIATANQGSEATYESGFVIDKFPISRPNLTFSTLTVSNMSPEDSSIYLCSTQTGNTEAFFGQGTRLTVV.

The chain uses TRBV6-5 and TRBJ1-3; TRBD1 is a possible D gene (5 bases). V dropped 8 bases and J dropped 3 bases, with 17 bases sitting between them. Germline assignment: CDR1 MNHEY and CDR2 SVGAGI. The CDR3 consists of 15 residues. CDR3 nucleotides: TGTGCCAGCCAAAGGGGAGGGGCGTATGGAAACACCATATATTTT. Protein: CASQRGGAYGNTIYF.

The chain employs TRBV5-1 and TRBJ1-6; 7 nucleotides line up with TRBD1. This CDR3 has 14 amino acids. J was trimmed by 8 bases and V by 0 bases; bases with no gene match: 2. Germline lookup yields CDR1 SGHRS and CDR2 YFSETQ. The CDR3 region is CASSLDRGHSPLHF. Written as DNA, the CDR3 is TGCGCCAGCAGCTTGGACAGGGGACATTCACCCCTCCACTTT.

This chain uses TRBV11-2 with TRBJ2-7; 7 bases are a match to TRBD2. The J segment lost 2 bases and the V segment lost 5 bases, leaving 12 bases of the junction unmatched. Germline lookup yields CDR1 SGHAT and CDR2 FQNNGV. The CDR3 has 16 residues. The DNA for the CDR3 is TGTGCCAGCAGCCCTCTCGGGCGGGGGACCGCCTACGAGCAGTACTTC. This gives the protein CASSPLGRGTAYEQYF.

V gene TRBV7-2 combines with J gene TRBJ1-2; D is unresolved. From germline, CDR1 is SGHTA and CDR2 FQGNSA. The length of the CDR3 is 12 residues. Trimming stripped 1 base from V and 7 bases from J, with 7 bases between. CDR3 DNA sequence: TGTGCCAGCAGCTTAGAGAGTCTTGGCTACACCTTC. Protein: CASSLESLGYTF.

The V and J genes are TRBV27 and TRBJ2-7, with 10 bases fitting TRBD2. V lost 2 bases and J lost 3; bases outside the gene matches: 13. This CDR3 spans 18 amino acids. In germline, CDR1 is MNHEY, CDR2 SMNVEV (reference sequence). The CDR3 sequence is CASSLAGVAGGPIYEQYF. CDR3 sequence (DNA): TGTGCCAGCAGTTTAGCGGGAGTAGCGGGGGGCCCTATCTACGAGCAGTACTTC.

The chain recombines TRBV5-1 with TRBJ2-2, with 7 bases fitting TRBD1. From germline, CDR1 is SGHRS and CDR2 YFSETQ. The CDR3 length is 15 residues. Trimming cost V 5 bases and J 1 base; bases outside gene matches: 5. CDR3 sequence (DNA): TGCGCCAGCAGTACCGGGGACAGGAACACCGGGGAGCTGTTTTTT. Encoded protein: CASSTGDRNTGELFF.

The V call is TRBV18, the J call TRBJ2-7; TRBD1 matches at 9 bases. The ends lost 2 bases at V and 3 bases at J; junction bases unmatched: 5. In germline, CDR1 is KGHSH, CDR2 LQKENI. The CDR3 is made up of 15 amino acids. CDR3 sequence reads: CASSPWGQGVYEQYF. The CDR3 nucleotides read TGTGCCAGCTCACCATGGGGACAGGGAGTCTACGAGCAGTACTTC.

In this sample, this clone turned up a few times. J is TRBJ1-1 and V is TRBV29-1; no firm D call. V dropped 7 bases and J dropped 0 bases, with 12 bases sitting between them. The germline gives CDR1 SQVTM, CDR2 ANQGSEA. The CDR3 runs 13 residues. The CDR3 reads CSARGQMNTEAFF. CDR3 in DNA: TGCAGCGCCCGAGGGCAAATGAACACTGAAGCTTTCTTT.

V usage is TRBV2 and J usage is TRBJ1-2; 8 nucleotides line up with TRBD1. V gave up 9 bases and J gave up 0 bases; unmatched junction bases: 6. In germline, CDR1 is SNHLY, CDR2 FYNNEI. This CDR3 has 14 amino acids. The CDR3 DNA is TGTGCCAGTGACAGGGGTAGGGCTAACTATGGCTACACCTTC. This translates into CASDRGRANYGYTF.

The chain uses TRBV6-5 and TRBJ2-1, with 9 bases matching TRBD1. With 7 bases clipped from V and 7 bases from J, the junction kept 11 bases outside the gene matches. Germline CDR1 MNHEY, CDR2 SVGAGI. The CDR3 loop spans 15 amino acids. DNA of the CDR3: TGTGCCAGCACCAAAGGGGAGACAGGGGGGAATGAGCAGTTCTTC. Translated, it gives CASTKGETGGNEQFF.

V and J are TRBV7-3 and TRBJ2-2; D is undetermined. Trimming took 4 bases from V and 5 from J, leaving 8 bases between them. This CDR3 has 13 amino acids. Germline CDR1 and CDR2: SGHTA and FQGTGA. The CDR3 here is CASSSSRTGELFF. CDR3 coding DNA: TGTGCCAGCAGCTCATCGCGGACCGGGGAGCTGTTTTTT.